The 5 T cell receptor beta chains below were found in one sample sequenced in a study of T-cell reconstitution after alpha-beta-depleted transplantation in children. Construction of the TCRbeta library involved unique molecular identifiers. MiXCR was run by TCRdb on the PCR reads, yielding one entry per CDR3 protein. In the table there are about 360,000 distinct CDR3 sequences, 13% of which are singletons. This material consisted of PBMCs, taken from the stem cell graft. These receptors all stem from a human donor who donated a stem cell graft to a child with Fanconi anemia.

This rearrangement joins TRBV18 to TRBJ1-1, with D perhaps TRBD1 (5 bases). The CDR3 has 14 residues. Per germline, CDR1 KGHSH and CDR2 LQKENI. V was pared by 5 bases and J by 3 bases, with 13 bases between. The CDR3 nucleotides are TGTGCCAGCTCAATAGGGACCGCGGACACTGAAGCTTTCTTT. Protein product: CASSIGTADTEAFF.

Many counts were recorded for this clonotype. The chain joins TRBV20-1 to TRBJ2-1; 8 positions match TRBD2. The CDR3 spans 17 residues. With 0 bases clipped from V and 1 base from J, the junction kept 8 bases outside the gene matches. Germline lookup yields CDR1 DFQATT and CDR2 SNEGSKA (reference sequence). The CDR3 DNA sequence: TGCAGTGCTAGAGAAGAAAGTGGACTAGCTTCCTACAATGAGCAGTTCTTC. Protein sequence: CSAREESGLASYNEQFF.

This clonotype was found many times. The rearrangement joins TRBV27 to TRBJ2-1; D uncertain. This CDR3 is built from 15 residues. Germline V lookup: CDR1 MNHEY, CDR2 SMNVEV (reference sequence). Trimming removed 3 bases from V and 0 bases from J, with 9 bases in between. The CDR3 spells CASSLSHPSYNEQFF. Written as DNA, the CDR3 is TGTGCCAGCAGTTTGTCACACCCCTCCTACAATGAGCAGTTCTTC.

This clonotype turned up a few times. This chain uses TRBV7-9 with TRBJ1-2; a possible D gene is TRBD1 (5 bases). The CDR3 runs to 13 residues. Looked up from germline, CDR1 is SEHNR and CDR2 is FQNEAQ (reference sequence). Trimming took off 5 bases at V and 4 bases at J, with 11 bases between the two ends. This CDR3 reads CASSLGRFYGYTF. As DNA, the CDR3 is TGTGCCAGCAGCCTGGGACGGTTCTATGGCTACACCTTC.

This clonotype was observed at least ten times. This chain connects TRBV7-6 to TRBJ1-1; D is unresolved. Germline-derived CDR1 and CDR2 are SGHVS and FNYEAQ. The CDR3 contains 16 residues. V was shortened by 1 base and J by 8 bases, with 20 bases between the two germline ends. CDR3 protein: CASSLGREDGGGEAFF. The CDR3 nucleotides are TGTGCCAGCAGCTTAGGAAGGGAAGACGGCGGAGGGGAAGCTTTCTTT.